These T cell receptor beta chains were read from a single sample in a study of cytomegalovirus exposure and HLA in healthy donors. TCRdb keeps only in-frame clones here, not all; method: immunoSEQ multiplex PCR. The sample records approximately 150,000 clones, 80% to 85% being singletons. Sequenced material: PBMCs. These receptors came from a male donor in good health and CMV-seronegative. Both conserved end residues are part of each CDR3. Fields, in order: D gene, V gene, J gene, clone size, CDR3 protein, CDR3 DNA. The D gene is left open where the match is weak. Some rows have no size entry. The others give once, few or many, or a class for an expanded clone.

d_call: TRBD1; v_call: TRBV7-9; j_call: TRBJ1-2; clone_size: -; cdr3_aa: CASSLAAGGYGYTF; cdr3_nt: TGTGCCAGCAGCTTAGCGGCAGGGGGCTATGGCTACACCTTC
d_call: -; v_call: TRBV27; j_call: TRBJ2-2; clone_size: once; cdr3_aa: CASSLGETGELFF; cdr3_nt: TGTGCCAGCAGCCTCGGGGAAACCGGGGAGCTGTTTTTT
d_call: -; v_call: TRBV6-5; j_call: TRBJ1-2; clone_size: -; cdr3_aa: CASSPTDNYGYTF; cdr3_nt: TGTGCCAGCAGCCCGACAGACAACTATGGCTACACCTTC
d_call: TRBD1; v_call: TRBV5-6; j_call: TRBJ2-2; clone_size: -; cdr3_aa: CASSKQGAGGELFF; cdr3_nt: TGTGCCAGCAGCAAACAGGGGGCCGGCGGGGAGCTGTTTTTT
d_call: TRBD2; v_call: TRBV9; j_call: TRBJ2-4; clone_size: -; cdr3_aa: CASSATITSGGADSKTKAKNIQYF; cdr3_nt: TGTGCCAGCAGCGCGACTATTACTAGCGGGGGGGCAGATTCGAAGACGAAAGCCAAAAACATTCAGTACTTC
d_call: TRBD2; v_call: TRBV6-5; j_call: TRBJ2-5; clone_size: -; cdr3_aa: CASSPGTREKETQYF; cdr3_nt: TGTGCCAGCTCCCCCGGGACTAGAGAAAAAGAGACCCAGTACTTC
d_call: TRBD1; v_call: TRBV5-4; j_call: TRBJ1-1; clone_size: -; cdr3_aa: CASSQKQQGEAFF; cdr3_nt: TGTGCCAGCAGTCAGAAACAACAGGGGGAAGCTTTCTTT
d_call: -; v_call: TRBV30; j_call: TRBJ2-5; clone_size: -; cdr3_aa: CAWSVLVETQYF; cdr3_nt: TGTGCCTGGAGTGTACTTGTAGAGACCCAGTACTTC
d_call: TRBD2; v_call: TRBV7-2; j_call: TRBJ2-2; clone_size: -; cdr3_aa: CASSFRLAGGNTGELFF; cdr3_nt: TGTGCCAGCAGCTTCAGACTAGCGGGGGGGAACACCGGGGAGCTGTTTTTT
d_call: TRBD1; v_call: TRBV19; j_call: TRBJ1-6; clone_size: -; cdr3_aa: CASSIDRGYSPLHF; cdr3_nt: TGTGCCAGTAGTATAGACAGGGGGTATTCACCCCTCCACTTT
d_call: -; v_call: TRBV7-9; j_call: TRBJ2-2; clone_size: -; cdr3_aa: CASSLAGGFRELFF; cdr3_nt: TGTGCCAGCAGCTTAGCAGGAGGGTTCAGGGAGCTGTTTTTT
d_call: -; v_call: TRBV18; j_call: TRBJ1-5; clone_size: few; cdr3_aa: CASSPPGQARSPQHF; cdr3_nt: TGTGCCAGCTCACCACCGGGGCAGGCGCGATCCCCCCAGCATTTT
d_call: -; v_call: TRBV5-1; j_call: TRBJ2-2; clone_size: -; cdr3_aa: CASSPVLTNTGELFF; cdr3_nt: TGCGCCAGCAGCCCGGTGCTAACGAACACCGGGGAGCTGTTTTTT
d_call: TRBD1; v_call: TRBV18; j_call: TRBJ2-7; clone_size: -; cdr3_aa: CASSPRDREHYEQYF; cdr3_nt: TGTGCCAGCTCTCCCCGGGACAGGGAGCACTACGAGCAGTACTTC
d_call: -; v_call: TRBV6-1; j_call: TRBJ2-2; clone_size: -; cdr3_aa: CATLPGGQPGELFF; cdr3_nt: TGTGCCACCCTACCGGGGGGCCAGCCCGGGGAGCTGTTTTTT
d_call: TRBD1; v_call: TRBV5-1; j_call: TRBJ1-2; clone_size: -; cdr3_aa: CASSLGIAPTGDYGYTF; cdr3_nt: TGCGCCAGCAGCTTGGGAATCGCCCCGACAGGGGACTATGGCTACACCTTC
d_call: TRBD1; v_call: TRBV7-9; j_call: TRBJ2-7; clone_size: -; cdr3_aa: CASSFGQGANYEQYF; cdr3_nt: TGTGCCAGCAGCTTCGGACAGGGGGCTAACTACGAGCAGTACTTC
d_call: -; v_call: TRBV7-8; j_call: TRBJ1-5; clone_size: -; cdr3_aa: CASSTTTRETRHSNQPQHF; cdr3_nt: TGTGCCAGCAGCACTACAACGAGGGAGACAAGACATAGCAATCAGCCCCAGCATTTT
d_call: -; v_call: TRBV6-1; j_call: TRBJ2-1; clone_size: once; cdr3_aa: CASSEGRGGAGTNEQFF; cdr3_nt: TGTGCCAGCAGTGAAGGTCGTGGGGGGGCGGGTACGAATGAGCAGTTCTTC
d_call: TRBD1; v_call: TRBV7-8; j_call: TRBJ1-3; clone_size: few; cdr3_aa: CASSLGDSRSGNTIYF; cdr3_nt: TGTGCCAGCAGCTTAGGGGACAGCCGCTCTGGAAACACCATATATTTT
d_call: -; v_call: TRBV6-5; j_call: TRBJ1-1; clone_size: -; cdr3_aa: CASSAGVGDTEAFF; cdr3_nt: TGTGCCAGCTCCGCGGGTGTCGGGGACACTGAAGCTTTCTTT
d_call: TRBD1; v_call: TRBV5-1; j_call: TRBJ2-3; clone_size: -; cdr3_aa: CASSLGQGIDTQYF; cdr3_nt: TGCGCCAGCAGCTTGGGACAGGGAATAGATACGCAGTATTTT
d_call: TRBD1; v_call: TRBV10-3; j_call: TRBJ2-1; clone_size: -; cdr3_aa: CAISESTRPTGGSYNEQFF; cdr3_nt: TGTGCCATCAGTGAGTCGACTCGTCCGACAGGGGGCTCCTACAATGAGCAGTTCTTC
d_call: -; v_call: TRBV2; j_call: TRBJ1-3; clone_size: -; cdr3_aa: CASTLESGNTIYF; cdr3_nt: TGTGCCAGTACCTTGGAGTCTGGAAACACCATATATTTT
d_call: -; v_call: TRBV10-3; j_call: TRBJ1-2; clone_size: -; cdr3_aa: CAISRGQTYGYTF; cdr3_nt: TGTGCCATCAGCCGAGGACAGACCTATGGCTACACCTTC
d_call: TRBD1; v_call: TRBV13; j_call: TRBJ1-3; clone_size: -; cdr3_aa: CASSETGVVGNTIYF; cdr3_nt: TGTGCCAGCAGTGAGACAGGGGTAGTTGGAAACACCATATATTTT
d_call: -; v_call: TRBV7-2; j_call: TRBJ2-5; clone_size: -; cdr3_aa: CASSPNLIGLETQYF; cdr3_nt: TGTGCCAGCAGCCCAAACTTAATCGGTCTGGAGACCCAGTACTTC
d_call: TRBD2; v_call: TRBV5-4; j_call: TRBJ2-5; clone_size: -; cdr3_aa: CASSYGSGTSLQETQYF; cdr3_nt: TGTGCCAGCAGCTACGGCTCGGGGACTAGCTTACAAGAGACCCAGTACTTC
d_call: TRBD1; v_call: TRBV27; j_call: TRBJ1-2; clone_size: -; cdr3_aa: CASSPNRGRDGYTF; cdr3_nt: TGTGCCAGCAGTCCTAACAGGGGGCGCGATGGCTACACCTTC
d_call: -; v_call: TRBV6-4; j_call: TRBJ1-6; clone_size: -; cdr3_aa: CASSEAGTSPLHF; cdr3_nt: TGTGCCAGCAGTGAGGCGGGAACTTCACCCCTCCACTTT
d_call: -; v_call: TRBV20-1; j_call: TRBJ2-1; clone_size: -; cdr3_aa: CSGGSYNEQFF; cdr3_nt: TGCAGTGGAGGCTCCTACAATGAGCAGTTCTTC
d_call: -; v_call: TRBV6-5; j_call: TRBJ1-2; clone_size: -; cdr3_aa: CASSYDAVTYGYTF; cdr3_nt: TGTGCCAGCAGTTACGATGCAGTAACGTATGGCTACACCTTC
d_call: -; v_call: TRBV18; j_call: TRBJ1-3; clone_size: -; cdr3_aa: CASSPPGGVAGNTIYF; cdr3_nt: TGTGCCAGCTCACCACCGGGAGGTGTAGCTGGAAACACCATATATTTT
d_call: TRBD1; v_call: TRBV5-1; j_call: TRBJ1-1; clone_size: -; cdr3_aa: CASRHQERTGGEAFF; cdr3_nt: TGCGCCAGCAGGCATCAGGAGCGGACAGGCGGTGAAGCTTTCTTT
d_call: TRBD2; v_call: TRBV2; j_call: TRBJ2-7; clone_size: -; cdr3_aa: CASSATSGVGEQYF; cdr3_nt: TGTGCCAGCAGTGCGACTAGCGGGGTGGGAGAGCAGTACTTC
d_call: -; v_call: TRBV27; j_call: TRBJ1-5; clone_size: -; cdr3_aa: CASSEQGQPQHF; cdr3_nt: TGTGCCAGCAGTGAACAGGGCCAGCCCCAGCATTTT
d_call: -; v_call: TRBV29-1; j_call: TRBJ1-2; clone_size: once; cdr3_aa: CSVQTGMVDYGYTF; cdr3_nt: TGCAGCGTTCAAACAGGGATGGTTGACTATGGCTACACCTTC
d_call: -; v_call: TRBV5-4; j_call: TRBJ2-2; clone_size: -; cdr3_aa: CASSQGQNTGELFF; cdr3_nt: TGTGCCAGCAGCCAGGGACAGAACACCGGGGAGCTGTTTTTT
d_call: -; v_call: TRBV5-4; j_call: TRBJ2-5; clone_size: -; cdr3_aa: CASSKNTGIGETQYF; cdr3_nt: TGTGCCAGCAGCAAAAATACAGGGATCGGGGAGACCCAGTACTTC
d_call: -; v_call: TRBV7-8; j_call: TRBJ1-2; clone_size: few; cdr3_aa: CASSLLSRGNGYTF; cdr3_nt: TGTGCCAGCAGCTTACTTTCAAGGGGAAATGGCTACACCTTC
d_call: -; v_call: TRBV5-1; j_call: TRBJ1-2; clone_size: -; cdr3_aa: CASSQRARGPYGYTF; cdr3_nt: TGCGCCAGCAGCCAGAGGGCCAGGGGACCCTATGGCTACACCTTC
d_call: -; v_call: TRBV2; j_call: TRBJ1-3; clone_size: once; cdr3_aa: CASSERGGGNTIYF; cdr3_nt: TGTGCCAGCAGTGAACGGGGTGGCGGAAACACCATATATTTT
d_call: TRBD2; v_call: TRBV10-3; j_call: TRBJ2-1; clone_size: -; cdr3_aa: CAIREGLAGADEQFF; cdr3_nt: TGTGCCATCAGGGAGGGACTAGCGGGGGCGGATGAGCAGTTCTTC
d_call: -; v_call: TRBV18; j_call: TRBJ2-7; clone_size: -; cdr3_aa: CASSGEAYEQYF; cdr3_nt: TGTGCCAGCTCTGGGGAGGCCTACGAGCAGTACTTC
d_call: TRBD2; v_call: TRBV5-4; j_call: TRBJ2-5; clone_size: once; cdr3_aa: CASSKLAGGQETQYF; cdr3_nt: TGTGCCAGCAGCAAACTAGCGGGGGGACAAGAGACCCAGTACTTC
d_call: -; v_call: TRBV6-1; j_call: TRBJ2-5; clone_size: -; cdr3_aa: CASNLGQHRETQYF; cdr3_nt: TGTGCCAGCAACCTGGGACAACATAGGGAGACCCAGTACTTC
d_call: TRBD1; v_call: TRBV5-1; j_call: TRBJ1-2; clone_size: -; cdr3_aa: CASSWGTGTSYGYTF; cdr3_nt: TGCGCCAGCAGCTGGGGGACAGGGACGAGCTATGGCTACACCTTC
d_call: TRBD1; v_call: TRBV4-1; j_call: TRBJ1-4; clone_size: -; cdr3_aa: CASSRGQGAGEKLFF; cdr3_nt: TGCGCCAGCAGCCGTGGACAGGGGGCGGGTGAAAAACTGTTTTTT
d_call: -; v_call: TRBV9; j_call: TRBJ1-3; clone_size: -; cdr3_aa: CASSAPSSWHSGNTIYF; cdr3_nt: TGTGCCAGCAGCGCCCCATCAAGTTGGCACTCTGGAAACACCATATATTTT
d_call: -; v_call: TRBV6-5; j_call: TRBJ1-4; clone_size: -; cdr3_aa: CASSSARDKWEKLFF; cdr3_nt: TGTGCCAGCAGTTCCGCCCGGGACAAATGGGAAAAACTGTTTTTT